These 30 T cell receptor beta chains were sequenced from one sample in a study of HIV-infected children after antiretroviral therapy interruption. Unique molecular identifiers were included in an RNA-based 3' RACE TCR library. TCRdb re-called the 3' RACE reads with MiXCR, one entry per CDR3 protein. The sample lists 90,000 or so distinct CDR3 sequences; about 7% were seen once. The treatment is: PENTA 11 planned treatment interruption arm or continuous ART arm. This specimen consisted of CD45RA+ CD4+ T cells from PBMCs, pooled from several time points, obtained from a donor given antiretroviral therapy, either interrupted or continuous. Sample subset: naive CD4+ CD45RA+ CD45RO- T cells. These receptors were obtained from a pool of human donors with HIV.

This clonotype was seen repeatedly, ten times or more. This chain links TRBV29-1 with TRBJ2-5; 7 nucleotides agree with TRBD1. The V gene end was trimmed by 6 bases and the J gene end by 3 bases; junction bases not matched to a gene: 4. CDR1 and CDR2 from the germline V gene are SQVTM and ANQGSEA. The CDR3 is made up of 12 amino acids. DNA of the CDR3: TGCAGCGTGACCGGGACAGAAGAGACCCAGTACTTC. Protein sequence: CSVTGTEETQYF.

This clonotype was counted at least ten times. The rearrangement uses TRBV7-2 and TRBJ2-2, with D hard to call. V was pared by 3 bases and J by 9 bases, with 14 bases between. Per germline, CDR1 SGHTA and CDR2 FQGNSA. CDR3 size: 14 residues. This CDR3 reads CASSFSGLSRELFF. The CDR3 DNA sequence: TGTGCCAGCAGCTTTTCAGGCCTATCCAGGGAGCTGTTTTTT.

The rearrangement joins TRBV25-1 to TRBJ2-3, with no clear D. Germline V CDR1 and CDR2: MGHDK, SYGVNS. The V and J ends lost 4 bases and 1 base respectively, with 15 bases between them. The CDR3 length is 16 residues. CDR3: CASSGRGRTGTDTQYF. For the CDR3, the DNA is TGTGCCAGCAGTGGGAGAGGACGCACTGGCACAGATACGCAGTATTTT.

As concerns this clonotype: This could be a read error, since a much larger clone is one nucleotide away. The chain carries TRBV7-2 and TRBJ1-6; D gene ambiguous. This CDR3 comprises 11 residues. CDR1 is SGHTA and CDR2 is FQGNSA in the germline V gene. The CDR3 DNA follows: TGTGTCAGCAGCTTAGATTCACCCCTCCACTTT. Protein: CVSSLDSPLHF.

The chain is built from TRBV12-3 or TRBV12-4 and TRBJ2-5, with 8 nucleotides matching TRBD2. This CDR3 spans 16 amino acids. Trimming cost V 3 bases and J 7 bases; bases outside gene matches: 13. The CDR3 DNA reads as TGTGCCAGCAGTTTCTCACTAGCGGAGTCAGTAGGGACCCAGTACTTC. It translates to CASSFSLAESVGTQYF.

This clonotype was detected only a few times. The chain links TRBV24-1 to TRBJ2-1; D possibly matches TRBD1 or TRBD2 (6 bases each). The CDR3 contains 15 residues. Trimming stripped 3 bases from V and 9 bases from J, with 17 bases between. Germline V gene sequence: CDR1 KGHDR, CDR2 SFDVKD. CDR3 DNA sequence: TGTGCCACCAGTGATGGGGGGCCACAATATGGTGAGCAGTTCTTC. This translates into CATSDGGPQYGEQFF.

This clonotype was recorded at least ten times. The gene calls are TRBV2 and TRBJ1-3, with D tentatively TRBD1 (6 bases). Germline CDR1 reads SNHLY; CDR2 reads FYNNEI. The CDR3 length is 14 residues. Trimming stripped 4 bases from V and 6 bases from J, with 13 bases between. CDR3 loop: CASSVPGAANTIYF. CDR3 nucleotides: TGTGCCAGCAGTGTACCGGGGGCGGCAAACACCATATATTTT. The variable domain in full, completed from reference TRBV2 and TRBJ1-3, reads EPEVTQTPSHQVTQMGQEVILRCVPISNHLYFYWYRQILGQKVEFLVSFYNNEISEKSEIFDDQFSVERPDGSNFTLKIRSTKLEDSAMYFCASSVPGAANTIYFGEGSWLTVV.

This clonotype was observed many times. The chain recombines TRBV5-6 with TRBJ2-7; 7 bases line up with TRBD2. J gave up 5 bases and V 0 bases, and 5 bases lay outside the gene matches. The CDR3 consists of 14 residues. CDR1 and CDR2 from the germline V gene are SGHDT and YYEEEE. The CDR3 spells CASSLGLASDEQYF. The CDR3 DNA sequence: TGTGCCAGCAGCTTGGGACTAGCTTCGGACGAGCAGTACTTC.

This clonotype was picked up a small number of times. The rearrangement uses TRBV27 and TRBJ1-5; D remains ambiguous. The CDR3 is 15 residues long. V was pared by 3 bases and J by 1 base, with 10 bases between. The germline V gene encodes CDR1 MNHEY and CDR2 SMNVEV (reference sequence). The CDR3 DNA follows: TGTGCCAGCAGTTTCGGAGGGATGAGCAATCAGCCCCAGCATTTT. The encoded protein is CASSFGGMSNQPQHF.

This clonotype was recorded many times. This rearrangement joins TRBV7-2 to TRBJ1-6; D is undetermined. The V gene lost 1 base and the J gene lost 7 bases, with 5 bases spanning the gap. The CDR3 runs to 13 residues. The germline V gene encodes CDR1 SGHTA and CDR2 FQGNSA. In DNA, the CDR3 is TGTGCCAGCAGCTTAGTGGGGAATTCACCCCTCCACTTT. This gives the protein CASSLVGNSPLHF.

This clonotype was seen repeatedly, ten times or more. The junction departs from the called germline gene at one end, perhaps through a read error. The rearrangement links TRBV18 to TRBJ1-5; maybe TRBD1 (6 bases). Germline V gives CDR1 KGHSH, CDR2 LQKENI. This CDR3 is 14 amino acids long. Written as DNA, the CDR3 is TGTGCCAGCTCCCGCAAGGGGGGCAACCAGCCCCAGCATTTT. This translates into CASSRKGGNQPQHF.

There are many counts of this clonotype. The chain has TRBV28 and TRBJ1-6, with a weak D call TRBD1 (6 bases). Germline loops: CDR1 MDHEN, CDR2 SYDVKM. V shed 6 bases and J shed 6 bases, with 9 bases lying between them. The CDR3 is 13 residues long. The CDR3 DNA sequence: TGTGCCAGCAGCTGGACAGTTAATTCACCCCTCCACTTT. Translating gives CASSWTVNSPLHF.

This clonotype was counted at least ten times. The CDR3 spells CASSPKTFIRERYGYTF. The CDR3 coding sequence is TGCGCCAGCAGTCCCAAAACTTTTATTCGGGAACGCTATGGCTACACCTTC. The chain combines TRBV5-1 with TRBJ1-2; D unresolved. From germline, CDR1 is SGHRS and CDR2 YFSETQ. V gave up 5 bases and J gave up 4 bases, with 24 bases separating them. The CDR3 consists of 17 residues.

The sample holds many counts of this clonotype. The J gene is TRBJ2-3, the V gene TRBV27, with D uncertain. The germline gives CDR1 MNHEY, CDR2 SMNVEV (reference sequence). This CDR3 is built from 14 residues. V gave up 7 bases and J gave up 2 bases, with 13 bases separating them. The CDR3, as DNA: TGTGCCAGCACGGCAGGAGACAACACAGATACGCAGTATTTT. Protein: CASTAGDNTDTQYF.

The CDR3 sequence: CASKWDRGRGEQFF. The CDR3 bases are TGTGCCAGTAAGTGGGACAGGGGGCGCGGTGAGCAGTTCTTC. The V call is TRBV19, the J call TRBJ2-1, with 12 nucleotides matching TRBD1. The length of the CDR3 is 14 residues. Germline values: CDR1 LNHDA, CDR2 SQIVND (reference sequence). Germline trimming cut 7 bases from V and 9 bases from J; bases unmatched to any gene: 7.

This clonotype was picked up one time. The chain couples TRBV11-3 to TRBJ1-1; D not certain. Trimming shortened V by 8 bases and J by 1 base, and 8 bases separated the two germline ends. Germline V gene sequence: CDR1 SGHNT, CDR2 YENEEA. This CDR3 contains 12 residues. The CDR3 here is CASLAENTEAFF. DNA for the CDR3: TGTGCCAGCTTAGCCGAGAACACTGAAGCTTTCTTT.

This clonotype came up many times. J is TRBJ2-7 and V is TRBV5-6; possibly TRBD1 or TRBD2 for D (5 bases each). The V and J ends lost 6 bases and 7 bases respectively, with 20 bases between them. The CDR3 loop spans 14 amino acids. The germline V gene encodes CDR1 SGHDT and CDR2 YYEEEE. CDR3 nucleotides: TGTGCCAGCAACCCCTACGGGGCTGTGAGAGAGCAGTACTTC. Translating gives CASNPYGAVREQYF.

This clonotype has ten or more counts. The chain recombines TRBV12-3 or TRBV12-4 with TRBJ2-7; TRBD1 matches 9 bases. This CDR3 is 16 amino acids long. The trim removed 5 bases at V and 9 bases at J, leaving 17 bases unmatched. The CDR3 DNA sequence: TGTGCCAGCAGTCTACTCCAATCCGGGACAGGGAAGGTGCAGTACTTC. Amino acid sequence: CASSLLQSGTGKVQYF.

This clonotype appeared a few times. The chain links TRBV6-5 to TRBJ2-4; no firm D call. This CDR3 has 16 residues. From germline, CDR1 is MNHEY and CDR2 SVGAGI. V was shortened by 0 bases and J by 0 bases, with 9 bases between the two germline ends. The CDR3 protein is CASSYSTVLAKNIQYF. In DNA, the CDR3 is TGTGCCAGCAGTTACTCTACGGTTCTAGCCAAAAACATTCAGTACTTC.

The gene calls are TRBV3-1 and TRBJ1-5; unclear D gene. V was shortened by 3 bases and J by 3 bases, with 9 bases between the two germline ends. Germline V gene data show CDR1 as LGHDT and CDR2 as YNNKEL (reference sequence). The CDR3 loop spans 14 amino acids. This CDR3 reads CASSHAINNQPQHF. CDR3 nucleotide sequence: TGTGCCAGCAGCCACGCTATTAACAATCAGCCCCAGCATTTT.

This clonotype was counted at least ten times. V gene TRBV11-2 combines with J gene TRBJ1-2, with TRBD1 matching 7 bases. Germline V gene lookup returns CDR1 SGHAT and CDR2 FQNNGV. Losses at the gene ends were 3 bases for V and 4 bases for J; bases not matched to a gene: 11. The CDR3 totals 16 residues. The CDR3 loop reads CASSFHSGTAVYGYTF. As DNA, the CDR3 is TGTGCCAGCAGCTTCCACTCCGGGACAGCGGTCTATGGCTACACCTTC.

This clonotype was detected a few times. The rearrangement joins TRBV6-1 to TRBJ2-7; D remains unclear. V gave up 1 base and J gave up 2 bases, with 6 bases separating them. CDR3 length: 13 residues. Germline CDR1 and CDR2: MNHNS and SASEGT. CDR3 in amino acids: CASSEVKAYEQYF. DNA of the CDR3: TGTGCCAGCAGTGAAGTGAAAGCCTACGAGCAGTACTTC.

This clonotype showed up many times. The chain has TRBV28 and TRBJ1-6; D gene ambiguous. CDR3 size: 13 residues. Germline values: CDR1 MDHEN, CDR2 SYDVKM. V was shortened by 7 bases and J by 7 bases, with 11 bases between the two germline ends. CDR3 loop: CASTRGENSPLHF. CDR3 nucleotides: TGTGCCAGCACCCGAGGCGAGAATTCACCCCTCCACTTT.

The chain couples TRBV7-6 to TRBJ1-2, with D unclear. The germline V and J ends were trimmed by 3 bases and 7 bases, with 12 bases remaining between them. Germline CDR1 SGHVS, CDR2 FNYEAQ. The CDR3 contains 13 residues. The CDR3 spells CASSFPGNGGYTF. The CDR3 nucleotides are TGTGCCAGCAGCTTCCCGGGGAATGGTGGCTACACCTTC.

This clonotype was seen many times. The chain uses TRBV28 and TRBJ1-5; D perhaps matches TRBD1 (6 bases). CDR1 MDHEN and CDR2 SYDVKM come from the germline V gene. The CDR3 is made up of 14 amino acids. The V gene lost 7 bases and the J gene lost 3 bases, with 13 bases spanning the gap. In DNA form, the CDR3 reads TGTGCCAGCACCCCACAGGGCTTCAATCAGCCCCAGCATTTT. Protein sequence: CASTPQGFNQPQHF.

This clonotype is classed as medium-sized. This chain joins TRBV7-2 and TRBJ2-7; D is possibly TRBD1 (5 bases). Trimming removed 1 base from V and 5 bases from J, with 12 bases in between. The CDR3 extends over 14 amino acids. Germline V gene lookup returns CDR1 SGHTA and CDR2 FQGNSA. DNA of the CDR3: TGTGCCAGCAGCTTAGGTGTTGGCAGGGACGAGCAGTACTTC. Translating gives CASSLGVGRDEQYF.

This clonotype has at least ten counts. The chain couples TRBV30 to TRBJ2-7, with D possibly being TRBD1 or TRBD2 (5 bases each). From germline, CDR1 is GTSNPN and CDR2 SVGIG (reference sequence). The V end was cut by 3 bases, the J end by 5 bases, with 8 bases between. This CDR3 is 11 amino acids long. The CDR3 sequence: CAWSQGDEQYF. CDR3 in DNA: TGTGCCTGGAGCCAGGGAGACGAGCAGTACTTC.

The genes are TRBV26 and TRBJ1-1; TRBD1, the table's D call, lacks a check against the DNA. TRBV26 corresponds to a pseudogene. The CDR3 is 14 amino acids. The CDR3 nucleotides are TGTGCCAGTAGTTCAAATCCCGGGACAGGGGAAGCTTTCTTT. It translates to CASSSNPGTGEAFF.

This clonotype was counted between two and nine times. The chain employs TRBV5-1 and TRBJ1-1; D gene unclear. Trimming took off 5 bases at V and 4 bases at J, with 12 bases between the two ends. Per the germline V gene, CDR1 is SGHRS and CDR2 is YFSETQ. This CDR3 region has 13 residues. The CDR3 DNA reads TGCGCCAGCAGGGTAGTAATTACCACTGAAGCTTTCTTT. Its protein product is CASRVVITTEAFF.

This clonotype was recorded a few times. V usage is TRBV12-3 or TRBV12-4 and J usage is TRBJ1-2; D uncertain. V was shortened by 5 bases and J by 2 bases, with 12 bases between the two germline ends. The CDR3 contains 14 residues. This CDR3 reads CASSLGRVNYGYTF. The CDR3, as DNA: TGTGCCAGCAGTCTTGGGAGGGTCAACTATGGCTACACCTTC.